Each of the 22 T cell receptor beta chains below was sequenced from the same sample in a study of post-analysis software for immune sequencing data. Study-wide points: Compared with controls, patients had more of roughly 5 TRBV segments, including TRBV5-6, TRBV5-1 and TRBV20-1.

Unique molecular identifiers were carried by the TCR beta cDNA libraries. Each CDR3 protein is one row after TCRdb ran MiXCR on the PCR reads. The profile shows about 560,000 distinct CDR3 sequences, around 47% of them singletons. For these TCRs, the target antigens are not known. Sample: blood. These receptors were collected from a girl under 18 with multiple sclerosis.

The CDR3 DNA follows: TGTGCCAGCAGTTTAGCTGGCCGACTCGCCTACGAGCAGTACTTC. Protein product: CASSLAGRLAYEQYF. J is TRBJ2-7 and V is TRBV28; unclear D gene. Trimming left V 2 bases short and J 2 bases short, with 13 bases between. The CDR3 consists of 15 residues. Germline V gene sequence: CDR1 MDHEN, CDR2 SYDVKM.

The rearrangement joins TRBV12-3 or TRBV12-4 to TRBJ1-1; possibly TRBD1 for D (5 bases). Trimming left V 5 bases short and J 6 bases short, with 13 bases between. The CDR3 covers 13 residues. CDR3: CASSLDRGSEAFF. CDR3 DNA sequence: TGTGCCAGCAGTCTAGACCGGGGGTCTGAAGCTTTCTTT.

The chain combines TRBV12-3 or TRBV12-4 with TRBJ2-5, with 8 bases fitting TRBD1. This CDR3 has 13 residues. With 8 bases clipped from V and 3 bases from J, the junction kept 5 bases outside the gene matches. This chain's CDR3 is CASRTGLEETQYF. CDR3 in DNA: TGTGCCAGCCGGACAGGGTTGGAAGAGACCCAGTACTTC.

The genes are TRBV5-1 and TRBJ1-2; 9 bases line up with TRBD1. With V trimmed by 0 bases and J by 6 bases, 9 bases remained unmatched. The CDR3 spans 16 residues. CDR1 is SGHRS, CDR2 YFSETQ, per germline. The CDR3 sequence is CASSLGPDRGIDGYTF. The CDR3 DNA reads TGCGCCAGCAGCTTGGGACCGGACAGGGGCATTGATGGCTACACCTTC.

This clonotype showed up many times. The V and J genes are TRBV7-9 and TRBJ2-1; D is ambiguous. The germline V gene encodes CDR1 SEHNR and CDR2 FQNEAQ (reference sequence). Deletions cut 1 base from V and 8 bases from J, with 6 bases between. The CDR3 runs 12 residues. CDR3 bases: TGTGCCAGCAGCTTAGTTGGGGATGAGCAGTTCTTC. Its protein product is CASSLVGDEQFF. The complete variable domain, with remaining parts taken from reference TRBV7-9 and TRBJ2-1, reads DTGVSQNPRHKITKRGQNVTFRCDPISEHNRLYWYRQTLGQGPEFLTYFQNEAQLEKSRLLSDRFSAERPKGSFSTLEIQRTEQGDSAMYLCASSLVGDEQFFGPGTRLTVL.

The rearrangement links TRBV20-1 to TRBJ1-2; 9 bases match TRBD1. The CDR3 contains 14 residues. Germline V gene sequence: CDR1 DFQATT, CDR2 SNEGSKA (reference sequence). The J segment lost 4 bases and the V segment lost 3 bases, leaving 6 bases of the junction unmatched. In DNA, the CDR3 is TGCAGTGCTAGGACCGGGACAGGGACCTATGGCTACACCTTC. This gives the protein CSARTGTGTYGYTF.

This chain joins TRBV6-5 and TRBJ2-5; TRBD1 or TRBD2 may be the D gene (5 bases each). The germline CDR1 and CDR2 sequences are MNHEY and SVGAGI. This CDR3 region has 15 residues. Trimming pared 4 bases from V and 1 base from J, leaving 13 bases between. The CDR3 DNA follows: TGTGCCAGCAGTTCAGGGCGGGCTAGCCAAGAGACCCAGTACTTC. Encoded protein: CASSSGRASQETQYF.

CDR3 DNA: TGTGCCAGCAGGTCGACTAGCGCTGGGGCCAACGTCCTGACTTTC. Translation gives CASRSTSAGANVLTF. The chain uses TRBV12-3 or TRBV12-4 and TRBJ2-6, with 8 bases lining up with TRBD2. The CDR3 runs 15 residues. V was clipped by 6 bases and J by 2 bases; unmatched bases: 3.

The V gene is TRBV12-3 or TRBV12-4, the J gene TRBJ1-1, with D perhaps matching TRBD1 (6 bases). This CDR3 is 15 amino acids long. V was cut by 6 bases and J by 1 base, with 15 bases left in between. The CDR3 protein is CASSPPGRGNTEAFF. For the CDR3, the DNA is TGTGCCAGCAGCCCGCCGGGCAGGGGGAACACTGAAGCTTTCTTT.

This clonotype appeared a single time. An end of the junction differs from the germline gene, which may be a read error. The rearrangement uses TRBV12-3 or TRBV12-4 and TRBJ2-3; TRBD2 matches at 10 bases. CDR3 length: 15 residues. The CDR3, as DNA: TGTGCCAGCAGTCTAGCGGGAGTTCTCACAGATACGCAGTATTTT. Its protein is CASSLAGVLTDTQYF.

V is TRBV4-1 and J is TRBJ2-1; TRBD1 aligns across 9 bases. The CDR3 has 14 amino acids. Germline V CDR1 and CDR2: MGHRA, YSYEKL. Trimming took 3 bases from V and 6 from J; bases not matched to a gene: 3. CDR3 sequence: CASSQTTGGNEQFF. For the CDR3, the DNA is TGCGCCAGCAGCCAGACGACAGGGGGCAATGAGCAGTTCTTC.

This clonotype came up a few times. The chain joins TRBV7-3 to TRBJ2-1; 7 bases align to TRBD1. Germline CDR1 and CDR2: SGHTA and FQGTGA. The CDR3 sequence is 16 residues long. V dropped 3 bases and J dropped 6; count of bases not matched to a gene: 11. CDR3 in amino acids: CASSFGATGLLNEQFF. The CDR3 coding sequence is TGTGCCAGCAGCTTCGGGGCGACAGGGCTACTCAATGAGCAGTTCTTC. Full variable domain (outside the CDR3, taken from reference TRBV7-3 and TRBJ2-1): GAGVSQTPSNKVTEKGKYVELRCDPISGHTALYWYRQSLGQGPEFLIYFQGTGAADDSGLPNDRFFAVRPEGSVSTLKIQRTERGDSAVYLCASSFGATGLLNEQFFGPGTRLTVL.

In this sample, this clonotype turned up many times. The chain is built from TRBV7-2 and TRBJ2-2; D is unclear. The germline V gene encodes CDR1 SGHTA and CDR2 FQGNSA. The germline V and J ends were trimmed by 1 base and 1 base, with 4 bases remaining between them. The CDR3 has 14 residues. This CDR3 is CASSLGQNTGELFF. As DNA, the CDR3 is TGTGCCAGCAGCTTAGGACAGAACACCGGGGAGCTGTTTTTT.

The rearrangement links TRBV12-3 or TRBV12-4 to TRBJ1-5; 7 nucleotides line up with TRBD1. The CDR3 has 15 residues. V was clipped by 6 bases and J by 5 bases; unmatched bases: 10. CDR3 bases: TGTGCCAGCAGCCCTTCAGGGGGGAGGGATCAGCCCCAGCATTTT. Translation gives CASSPSGGRDQPQHF.

The chain joins TRBV5-1 to TRBJ2-5; D gene uncertain. This CDR3 has 14 amino acids. Deletions cut 1 base from V and 2 bases from J, with 9 bases between. The V gene's germline CDR1 is SGHRS and CDR2 YFSETQ. CDR3: CASSLRQAQETQYF. In nucleotides, the CDR3 is TGCGCCAGCAGCTTGAGACAAGCTCAAGAGACCCAGTACTTC.

The chain has TRBV5-1 and TRBJ2-1, with D possibly TRBD2 on 5 matching bases. CDR1 is SGHRS, CDR2 YFSETQ, per germline. V lost 0 bases and J lost 4, with 11 bases in between. This CDR3 contains 15 residues. This CDR3 is CASSLAGLGYNEQFF. In nucleotides, the CDR3 is TGCGCCAGCAGCTTGGCCGGACTGGGGTACAATGAGCAGTTCTTC.

This clonotype has just a few counts. The gene calls are TRBV7-2 and TRBJ2-7, with a weak D call TRBD2 (6 bases). V was pared by 5 bases and J by 2 bases, with 16 bases between. The length of the CDR3 is 15 residues. The V gene's germline CDR1 is SGHTA and CDR2 FQGNSA. Here the CDR3 reads CASSPGGPDPYEQYF. The CDR3 region has the DNA TGTGCCAGCAGCCCCGGGGGTCCGGACCCCTACGAGCAGTACTTC.

On this clonotype itself: A much larger clone lies a single base off, so this may be a read error. The V and J genes are TRBV4-2 and TRBJ2-7, with 10 bases matching TRBD2. CDR3 length: 16 amino acids. Germline V gene sequence: CDR1 LGHNA, CDR2 YNFKEQ. J gave up 7 bases and V 0 bases, and 9 bases lay outside the gene matches. This CDR3 is CASSQETSGSYNEQYF. The CDR3 DNA reads TGTGCCAGCAGCCAAGAGACTAGCGGGTCCTACAATGAGCAGTACTTC.

This clonotype was picked up a small number of times. This chain links TRBV15 with TRBJ1-2; 8 nucleotides align to TRBD1. Germline CDR1 LNHNV, CDR2 YYDKDF (reference sequence). This CDR3 has 15 residues. V shed 0 bases, J shed 2 bases, and the junction held 2 bases outside the gene matches. CDR3 amino acids: CATSRDPGGNYGYTF. The CDR3 DNA reads as TGTGCCACCAGCAGAGATCCAGGGGGCAACTATGGCTACACCTTC.

CDR3 loop: CASSLRPFPDQRRGATNEKLFF. The DNA of the CDR3 is TGTGCCAGCAGCTTACGTCCCTTTCCCGACCAAAGGAGGGGCGCAACTAATGAAAAACTGTTTTTT. The chain uses TRBV11-2 and TRBJ1-4, with D perhaps TRBD1 (5 bases). There are 22 residues in the CDR3. Germline V lookup: CDR1 SGHAT, CDR2 FQNNGV. V lost 2 bases to trimming and J lost 0 bases, with 28 bases between them. The entire variable domain, with the rest obtained from reference TRBV11-2 and TRBJ1-4, is as follows: EAGVAQSPRYKIIEKRQSVAFWCNPISGHATLYWYQQILGQGPKLLIQFQNNGVVDDSQLPKDRFSAERLKGVDSTLKIQPAKLEDSAVYLCASSLRPFPDQRRGATNEKLFFGSGTQLSVL.

The chain has TRBV20-1 and TRBJ1-1; D is unclear. Germline CDR1 reads DFQATT; CDR2 reads SNEGSKA (reference sequence). The CDR3 sequence is 13 residues long. V was shortened by 6 bases and J by 0 bases, with 11 bases between the two germline ends. CDR3 in DNA: TGCAGTGCGAGGGCTTCGGTGAACACTGAAGCTTTCTTT. This translates into CSARASVNTEAFF.

This clonotype turned up a few times. The chain uses TRBV4-1 and TRBJ1-5; unclear D gene. V lost 0 bases to trimming and J lost 3 bases, with 9 bases between them. Germline V gene sequence: CDR1 MGHRA, CDR2 YSYEKL. The CDR3 is made up of 15 amino acids. The CDR3 spells CASSQDRSVNQPQHF. The CDR3 DNA follows: TGCGCCAGCAGCCAAGATAGGTCAGTCAATCAGCCCCAGCATTTT.